The 25 T cell receptor beta chains reported below all come from one sample, sequenced in a study of vaccination and CD4 T cells after COVID-19. Their antigens are not known. Cultured CD4+ T cells had their DNA profiled by the Oncomine TCR Beta short-read assay. TCRdb processed the PCR reads anew with MiXCR; each CDR3 protein has one entry. The data hold approximately 21,000 distinct CDR3 sequences, with about 40% observed a single time. Treatment indicated: approximately 11-day PBMC culture with coronavirus spike peptide pools or control peptides (ViraFEST assay). This specimen was CD4+ T cells from blood, cultured in vitro, taken before SARS-CoV-2 vaccination. The receptor source for this set is a human donor who had recovered from COVID-19.

The CDR3 region has the DNA TGCAGTGCTAGAGGAGAGACCCAGTACTTC. As protein: CSARGETQYF. V gene TRBV20-1 combines with J gene TRBJ2-5; D gene unclear. Looked up from germline, CDR1 is DFQATT and CDR2 is SNEGSKA (reference sequence). This CDR3 has 10 residues. V lost 1 base and J lost 4, with 1 base in between.

The chain joins TRBV6-1 to TRBJ1-2; D call uncertain. CDR3 length equals 11 residues. Germline-derived CDR1 and CDR2 are MNHNS and SASEGT. V was cut by 7 bases and J by 1 base, with 4 bases left in between. CDR3: CASNINYGYTF. The CDR3 nucleotides are TGTGCCAGCAACATTAACTATGGCTACACCTTC.

This clonotype was seen more than once but under ten times. CDR3: CASSRGSLGDYGYTF. The CDR3 DNA reads as TGTGCCAGCAGCCGAGGGTCCCTTGGGGACTATGGCTACACCTTC. This chain uses TRBV6-2 or TRBV6-3 with TRBJ1-2, with D unclear. Trimming took 6 bases from V and 3 from J, leaving 17 bases between them. Germline V lookup: CDR1 MNHEY, CDR2 SVGEGT. The CDR3 runs 15 residues.

The chain has TRBV20-1 and TRBJ2-1; a possible D gene is TRBD2 (5 bases). Trimming removed 7 bases from V and 0 bases from J, with 13 bases in between. Germline-derived CDR1 and CDR2 are DFQATT and SNEGSKA (reference sequence). The CDR3 spans 14 residues. The CDR3: CSGAGLSSYNEQFF. The CDR3 bases are TGCAGTGGTGCCGGACTTAGCTCCTACAATGAGCAGTTCTTC.

The rearrangement uses TRBV19 and TRBJ1-2, with TRBD1 matching over 8 bases. V shed 3 bases and J 3 bases; nucleotides not matched to a gene: 6. There are 15 residues in the CDR3. Germline loops: CDR1 LNHDA, CDR2 SQIVND (reference sequence). The CDR3 DNA reads as TGTGCCAGTAGTATTTCCCCAGGGGGCGACTATGGCTACACCTTC. Protein: CASSISPGGDYGYTF.

The chain recombines TRBV9 with TRBJ2-1; D is possibly TRBD2 (6 bases). The CDR3 totals 15 residues. Deletions cut 2 bases from V and 4 bases from J, with 13 bases between. Germline CDR1 reads SGDLS; CDR2 reads YYNGEE. This CDR3 reads CASSVAGTLYNEQFF. The CDR3 coding sequence is TGTGCCAGCAGCGTGGCCGGGACTCTATACAATGAGCAGTTCTTC.

This clonotype occurred a few times. The chain joins TRBV12-3 or TRBV12-4 to TRBJ1-2; D unresolved. Trimming removed 6 bases from V and 1 base from J, with 12 bases in between. This CDR3 is built from 14 residues. The CDR3 DNA sequence: TGTGCCAGCAGCGTCGCTGATTATAACTATGGCTACACCTTC. It encodes CASSVADYNYGYTF.

This clonotype was observed a handful of times. The genes are TRBV6-1 and TRBJ1-1; TRBD1 aligns across 10 bases. Germline CDR1 reads MNHNS; CDR2 reads SASEGT. The V and J ends lost 6 bases and 3 bases, in that order; junction bases with no gene match: 10. The CDR3 is 16 residues long. The CDR3 sequence: CASSRQGAIADTEAFF. The CDR3 DNA is TGTGCCAGCAGCCGACAGGGGGCGATTGCGGACACTGAAGCTTTCTTT.

This rearrangement joins TRBV7-9 to TRBJ1-1; 7 bases line up with TRBD1. The CDR3 runs 14 residues. Germline V gives CDR1 SEHNR, CDR2 FQNEAQ (reference sequence). Losses at the gene ends were 6 bases for V and 6 bases for J; bases not matched to a gene: 10. CDR3 loop: CASSIGGTVAEAFF. CDR3 DNA: TGTGCCAGCAGTATAGGAGGGACAGTCGCTGAAGCTTTCTTT.

The V and J genes are TRBV11-2 and TRBJ1-2, with D possibly matching TRBD1 (5 bases). The V gene lost 5 bases and the J gene lost 10 bases, with 23 bases spanning the gap. The germline gives CDR1 SGHAT, CDR2 FQNNGV. The CDR3 has 15 residues. CDR3 coding DNA: TGTGCCAGCAGCCAGCGCCGGGGCGGAGGTTCGGTCTACACCTTC. Encoded protein: CASSQRRGGGSVYTF.

This clonotype was detected a few times. The chain is built from TRBV29-1 and TRBJ2-5, with 9 bases lining up with TRBD1. CDR1 and CDR2 (germline): SQVTM, ANQGSEA. Losses at the gene ends were 8 bases for V and 1 base for J; bases not matched to a gene: 5. The CDR3 is 13 residues long. The CDR3 nucleotides are TGCAGCTTCCGGGACAGGGTCCAAGAGACCCAGTACTTC. Its translation: CSFRDRVQETQYF.

This clonotype appeared once. The chain couples TRBV28 to TRBJ2-2; 12 bases are shared with TRBD2. CDR1 and CDR2 (germline): MDHEN, SYDVKM. Germline trimming cut 4 bases from V and 4 bases from J; bases unmatched to any gene: 1. The CDR3 loop spans 15 amino acids. The CDR3 reads CASSWTSGVTGELFF. In DNA, the CDR3 is TGTGCCAGCAGTTGGACTAGCGGGGTCACCGGGGAGCTGTTTTTT.

The sample holds a few counts of this clonotype. The chain couples TRBV15 to TRBJ1-2; D is perhaps TRBD1 (5 bases). Looked up from germline, CDR1 is LNHNV and CDR2 is YYDKDF (reference sequence). The CDR3 runs 16 residues. Trimming removed 5 bases from V and 8 bases from J, with 24 bases in between. In DNA form, the CDR3 reads TGTGCCACCAGCTCCGGTCGGCAGGGTGGTCGGGTAGGCTACACCTTC. Translation gives CATSSGRQGGRVGYTF.

The J gene is TRBJ2-4, the V gene TRBV7-6; D gene ambiguous. CDR3 length: 17 amino acids. The V gene lost 3 bases and the J gene lost 7 bases, with 22 bases spanning the gap. Germline V gives CDR1 SGHVS, CDR2 FNYEAQ. In DNA, the CDR3 is TGTGCCAGCAGCTTCTTAGCCGGAGACGACCGTTTTAACATTCAGTACTTC. Translation gives CASSFLAGDDRFNIQYF.

The chain uses TRBV6-1 and TRBJ1-2; D unclear. The CDR3 contains 13 residues. Trimming removed 4 bases from V and 1 base from J, with 7 bases in between. CDR1 MNHNS and CDR2 SASEGT come from the germline V gene. The CDR3, as DNA: TGTGCCAGCAGTGGGAGCTATAACTATGGCTACACCTTC. Translation: CASSGSYNYGYTF.

The chain joins TRBV6-2 or TRBV6-3 to TRBJ1-5, with a tentative D call TRBD1 (6 bases). The CDR3 covers 16 residues. V lost 5 bases to trimming and J lost 8 bases, with 22 bases between them. Germline V gives CDR1 MNHEY, CDR2 SVGEGT. This chain's CDR3 is CASSTLGGVVWEPQHF. CDR3 nucleotides: TGTGCCAGCAGTACCCTAGGGGGGGTAGTATGGGAGCCCCAGCATTTT.

This chain joins TRBV6-2 or TRBV6-3 and TRBJ1-1; D is undetermined. V was shortened by 6 bases and J by 5 bases, with 16 bases between the two germline ends. The CDR3 runs 14 residues. Germline V CDR1 and CDR2: MNHEY, SVGEGT. CDR3 region: CASSRTQEATEAFF. Here the CDR3 DNA reads TGTGCCAGCAGCCGGACTCAAGAGGCAACTGAAGCTTTCTTT.

The chain recombines TRBV7-8 with TRBJ2-2, with D perhaps matching TRBD2 (6 bases). Germline loops: CDR1 SGHVS, CDR2 FQNEAQ. The CDR3 runs 16 residues. Trimming took off 2 bases at V and 1 base at J, with 11 bases between the two ends. The CDR3 loop is CASSLSSRGNTGELFF. CDR3 nucleotide sequence: TGTGCCAGCAGCTTAAGTTCGCGGGGGAACACCGGGGAGCTGTTTTTT.

The chain is built from TRBV18 and TRBJ2-7; D ambiguous. This CDR3 is built from 13 residues. V was cut by 6 bases and J by 2 bases, with 11 bases left in between. The V gene's germline CDR1 is KGHSH and CDR2 LQKENI. CDR3 protein: CASSPIQAYEQYF. The CDR3 region has the DNA TGTGCCAGCTCCCCAATTCAGGCCTACGAGCAGTACTTC.

The V and J genes are TRBV20-1 and TRBJ1-1; TRBD1 matches at 11 bases. V was pared by 2 bases and J by 7 bases, with 6 bases of the junction left unmatched. Germline assignment: CDR1 DFQATT and CDR2 SNEGSKA (reference sequence). The CDR3 spans 14 residues. The CDR3 nucleotides are TGCAGTGCTAGACCGGGACAGGGGGGATTTGAAGCTTTCTTT. Translated, it gives CSARPGQGGFEAFF.

CDR3 in DNA: TGTGCCAGCAGCTTAGGGGGGACAGGATTACAAGAGACCCAGTACTTC. This codes for CASSLGGTGLQETQYF. The genes are TRBV11-3 and TRBJ2-5; 8 bases line up with TRBD1. Germline V CDR1 and CDR2: SGHNT, YENEEA. CDR3 length equals 16 residues. V lost 1 base and J lost 2; bases outside the gene matches: 6.

Within the sample, this clonotype is medium-sized. The V and J genes are TRBV19 and TRBJ1-5, with D maybe TRBD1 (5 bases). Germline V CDR1 and CDR2: LNHDA, SQIVND (reference sequence). The CDR3 spans 14 residues. Trimming shortened V by 3 bases and J by 7 bases, and 13 bases separated the two germline ends. CDR3 loop: CASSIVLGGQPQHF. The CDR3 nucleotides are TGTGCCAGTAGTATTGTTTTGGGGGGGCAGCCCCAGCATTTT.

Turning to this clonotype: A read error may account for a junction end that differs from germline. This chain connects TRBV20-1 to TRBJ1-6, with TRBD1 identical over 7 bases. CDR1 and CDR2 from the germline V gene are DFQATT and SNEGSKA (reference sequence). The CDR3 is 14 amino acids. DNA of the CDR3: TGCAGTGCCAGAGGACAGGAAGATAATTCACCCCTCCACTTT. It encodes CSARGQEDNSPLHF.

The genes are TRBV20-1 and TRBJ2-3; D may be TRBD2 (5 bases). Trimming left V 4 bases short and J 0 bases short, with 17 bases between. The CDR3 totals 16 residues. Germline CDR1 is DFQATT and CDR2 is SNEGSKA (reference sequence). CDR3 in amino acids: CSAIDRRVRSTDTQYF. CDR3 sequence (DNA): TGCAGTGCTATCGATAGGCGGGTGAGGAGCACAGATACGCAGTATTTT.

The chain combines TRBV28 with TRBJ2-7; tentative D call: TRBD1 (6 bases). The CDR3 length is 16 residues. The V end lost 5 bases, the J end lost 3 bases, and 20 bases lay between the germline ends. Germline values: CDR1 MDHEN, CDR2 SYDVKM. The CDR3 DNA follows: TGTGCCAGCAGTCAAAACAGGGTGCCGAGGCACTACGAGCAGTACTTC. Translating it yields CASSQNRVPRHYEQYF.